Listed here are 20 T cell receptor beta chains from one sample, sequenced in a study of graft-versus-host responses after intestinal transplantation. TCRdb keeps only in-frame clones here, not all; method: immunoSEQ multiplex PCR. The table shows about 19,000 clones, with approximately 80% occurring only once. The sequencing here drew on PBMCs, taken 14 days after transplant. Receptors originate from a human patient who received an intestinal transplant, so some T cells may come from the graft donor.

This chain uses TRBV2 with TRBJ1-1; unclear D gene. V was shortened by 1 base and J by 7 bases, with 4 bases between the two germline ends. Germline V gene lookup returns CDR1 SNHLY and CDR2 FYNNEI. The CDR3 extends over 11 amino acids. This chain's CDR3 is CASSEGYEAFF. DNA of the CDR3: TGTGCCAGCAGTGAAGGCTATGAAGCTTTCTTT.

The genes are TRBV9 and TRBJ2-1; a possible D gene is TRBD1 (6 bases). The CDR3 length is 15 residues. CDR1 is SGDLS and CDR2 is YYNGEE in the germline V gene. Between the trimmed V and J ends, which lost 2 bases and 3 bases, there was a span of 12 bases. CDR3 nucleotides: TGTGCCAGCAGCGTCAGCGGACAGTTCTACAATGAGCAGTTCTTC. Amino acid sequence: CASSVSGQFYNEQFF.

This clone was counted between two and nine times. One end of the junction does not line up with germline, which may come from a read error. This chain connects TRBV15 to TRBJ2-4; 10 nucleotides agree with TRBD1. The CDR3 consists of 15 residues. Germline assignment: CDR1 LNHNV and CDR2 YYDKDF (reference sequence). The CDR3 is CATGRTGGAKNIQYF. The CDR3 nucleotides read TGTGCCACCGGCAGGACAGGGGGGGCCAAAAACATTCAGTACTTC.

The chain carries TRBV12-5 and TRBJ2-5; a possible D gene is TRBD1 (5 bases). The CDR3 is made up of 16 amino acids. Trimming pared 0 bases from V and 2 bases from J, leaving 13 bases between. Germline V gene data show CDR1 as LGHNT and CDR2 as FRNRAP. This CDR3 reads CASGLVVTGQQETQYF. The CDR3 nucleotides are TGTGCTAGTGGTTTGGTAGTCACAGGCCAACAAGAGACCCAGTACTTC.

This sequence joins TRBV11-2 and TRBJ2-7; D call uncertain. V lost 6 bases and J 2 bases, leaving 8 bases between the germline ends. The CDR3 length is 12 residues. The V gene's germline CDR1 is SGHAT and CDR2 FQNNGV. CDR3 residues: CASRGFAYEQYF. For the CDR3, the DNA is TGTGCCAGCAGGGGGTTCGCCTACGAGCAGTACTTC.

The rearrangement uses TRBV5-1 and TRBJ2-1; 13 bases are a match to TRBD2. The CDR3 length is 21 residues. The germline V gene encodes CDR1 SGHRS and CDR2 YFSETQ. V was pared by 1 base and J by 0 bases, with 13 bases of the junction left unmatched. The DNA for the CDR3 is TGCGCCAGCAGCTTGATCCCGGGACTAGCGGGGCCCTATTCCTCCTACAATGAGCAGTTCTTC. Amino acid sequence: CASSLIPGLAGPYSSYNEQFF. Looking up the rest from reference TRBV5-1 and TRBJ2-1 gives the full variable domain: KAGVTQTPRYLIKTRGQQVTLSCSPISGHRSVSWYQQTPGQGLQFLFEYFSETQRNKGNFPGRFSGRQFSNSRSEMNVSTLELGDSALYLCASSLIPGLAGPYSSYNEQFFGPGTRLTVL.

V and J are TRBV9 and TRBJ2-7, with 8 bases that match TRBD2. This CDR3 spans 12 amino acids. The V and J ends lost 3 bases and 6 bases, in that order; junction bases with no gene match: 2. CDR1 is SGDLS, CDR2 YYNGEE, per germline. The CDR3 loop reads CASSGGTSEQYF. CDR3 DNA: TGTGCCAGCAGCGGAGGGACTAGCGAGCAGTACTTC.

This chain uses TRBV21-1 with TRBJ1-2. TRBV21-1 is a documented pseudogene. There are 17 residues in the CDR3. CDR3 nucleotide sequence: TGTGCCAGCAGCAAAAAGGGAATGATCGGGGGGCTTTATGGCTACACCTTC. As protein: CASSKKGMIGGLYGYTF.

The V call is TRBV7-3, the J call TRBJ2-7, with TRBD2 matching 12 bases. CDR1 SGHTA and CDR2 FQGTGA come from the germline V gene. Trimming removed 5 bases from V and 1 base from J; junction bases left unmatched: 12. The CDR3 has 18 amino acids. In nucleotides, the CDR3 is TGTGCCAGCAGCCCCCGACCCCTAGCGGGGGGGATATCCTACGAGCAGTACTTC. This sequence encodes CASSPRPLAGGISYEQYF. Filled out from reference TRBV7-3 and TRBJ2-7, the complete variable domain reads GAGVSQTPSNKVTEKGKYVELRCDPISGHTALYWYRQSLGQGPEFLIYFQGTGAADDSGLPNDRFFAVRPEGSVSTLKIQRTERGDSAVYLCASSPRPLAGGISYEQYFGPGTRLTVT.

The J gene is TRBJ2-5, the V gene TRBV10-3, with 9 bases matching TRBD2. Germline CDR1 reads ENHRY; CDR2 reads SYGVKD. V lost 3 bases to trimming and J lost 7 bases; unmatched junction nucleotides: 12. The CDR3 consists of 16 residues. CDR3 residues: CAISDKAGGLEGTQYF. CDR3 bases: TGTGCCATCAGTGACAAGGCGGGGGGGCTAGAGGGGACCCAGTACTTC.

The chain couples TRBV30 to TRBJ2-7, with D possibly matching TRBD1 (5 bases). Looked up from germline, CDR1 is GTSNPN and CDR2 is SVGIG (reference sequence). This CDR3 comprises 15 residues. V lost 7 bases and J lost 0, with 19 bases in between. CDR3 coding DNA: TGTGCCTCATCCTCAGGGCGCTGGGACTCCTACGAGCAGTACTTC. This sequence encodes CASSSGRWDSYEQYF. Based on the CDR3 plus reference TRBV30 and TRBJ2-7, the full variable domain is SQTIHQWPATLVQPVGSPLSLECTVEGTSNPNLYWYRQAAGRGLQLLFYSVGIGQISSEVPQNLSASRPQDRQFILSSKKLLLSDSGFYLCASSSGRWDSYEQYFGPGTRLTVT.

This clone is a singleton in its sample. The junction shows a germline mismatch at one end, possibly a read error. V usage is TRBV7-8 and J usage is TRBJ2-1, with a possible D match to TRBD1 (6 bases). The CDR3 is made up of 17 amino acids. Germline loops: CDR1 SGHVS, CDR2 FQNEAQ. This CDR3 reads CASSLPLQGDSYNERFF. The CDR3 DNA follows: TGTGCCAGCAGCCTTCCTTTACAGGGTGACTCCTACAATGAGCGGTTCTTC. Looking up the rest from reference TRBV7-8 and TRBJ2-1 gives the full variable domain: GAGVSQSPRYKVAKRGQDVALRCDPISGHVSLFWYQQALGQGPEFLTYFQNEAQLDKSGLPSDRFFAERPEGSVSTLKIQRTQQEDSAVYLCASSLPLQGDSYNERFFGPGTRLTVL.

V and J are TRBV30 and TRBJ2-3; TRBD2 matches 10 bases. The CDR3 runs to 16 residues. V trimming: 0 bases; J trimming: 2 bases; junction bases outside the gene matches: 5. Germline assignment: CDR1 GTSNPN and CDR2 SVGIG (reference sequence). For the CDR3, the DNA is TGTGCCTGGAGTGTACGGCTAGCGGGAGTCACAGATACGCAGTATTTT. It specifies CAWSVRLAGVTDTQYF.

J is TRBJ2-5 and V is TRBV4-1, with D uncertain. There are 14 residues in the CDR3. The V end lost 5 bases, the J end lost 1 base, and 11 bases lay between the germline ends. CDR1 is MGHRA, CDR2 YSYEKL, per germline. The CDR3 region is CASSARTTQETQYF. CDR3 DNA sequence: TGCGCCAGCAGCGCCCGAACCACCCAAGAGACCCAGTACTTC.

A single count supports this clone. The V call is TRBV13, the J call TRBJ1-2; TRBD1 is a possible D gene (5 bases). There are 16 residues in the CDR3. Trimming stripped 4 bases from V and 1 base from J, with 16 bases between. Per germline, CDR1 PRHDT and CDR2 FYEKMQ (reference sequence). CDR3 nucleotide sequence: TGTGCCAGCAGCTCGAGACCAGGGAGACTTAACTATGGCTACACCTTC. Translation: CASSSRPGRLNYGYTF.

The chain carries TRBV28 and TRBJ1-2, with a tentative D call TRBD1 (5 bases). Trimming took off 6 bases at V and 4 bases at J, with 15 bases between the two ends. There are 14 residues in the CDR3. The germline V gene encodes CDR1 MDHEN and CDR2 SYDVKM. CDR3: CASRISGRIYGYTF. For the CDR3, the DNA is TGTGCCAGCAGAATCTCGGGACGGATCTATGGCTACACCTTC.

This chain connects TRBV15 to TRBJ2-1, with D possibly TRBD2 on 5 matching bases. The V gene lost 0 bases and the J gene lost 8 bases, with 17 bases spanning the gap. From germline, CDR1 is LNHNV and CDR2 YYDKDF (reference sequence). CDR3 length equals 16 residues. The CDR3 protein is CATSREFWGEGDEQFF. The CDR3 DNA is TGTGCCACCAGCAGAGAGTTTTGGGGAGAGGGTGATGAGCAGTTCTTC.

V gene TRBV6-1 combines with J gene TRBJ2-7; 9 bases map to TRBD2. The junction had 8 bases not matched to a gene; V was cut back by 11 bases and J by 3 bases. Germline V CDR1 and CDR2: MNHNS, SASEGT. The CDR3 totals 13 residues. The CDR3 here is CAGPREGLYEQYF. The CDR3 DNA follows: TGTGCCGGGCCGCGGGAGGGCCTCTACGAGCAGTACTTC.

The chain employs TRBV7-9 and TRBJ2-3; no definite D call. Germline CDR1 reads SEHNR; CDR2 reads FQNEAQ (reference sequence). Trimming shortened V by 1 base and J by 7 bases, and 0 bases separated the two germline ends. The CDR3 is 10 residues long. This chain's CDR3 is CASSLDTQYF. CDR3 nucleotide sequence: TGTGCCAGCAGCTTAGATACGCAGTATTTT.

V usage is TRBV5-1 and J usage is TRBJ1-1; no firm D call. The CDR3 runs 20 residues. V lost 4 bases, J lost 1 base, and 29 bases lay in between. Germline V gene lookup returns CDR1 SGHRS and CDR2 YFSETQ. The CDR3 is CASSTIPISGEGRGNTEAFF. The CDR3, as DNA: TGCGCCAGCAGCACGATCCCCATATCCGGGGAAGGGAGAGGGAACACTGAAGCTTTCTTT.